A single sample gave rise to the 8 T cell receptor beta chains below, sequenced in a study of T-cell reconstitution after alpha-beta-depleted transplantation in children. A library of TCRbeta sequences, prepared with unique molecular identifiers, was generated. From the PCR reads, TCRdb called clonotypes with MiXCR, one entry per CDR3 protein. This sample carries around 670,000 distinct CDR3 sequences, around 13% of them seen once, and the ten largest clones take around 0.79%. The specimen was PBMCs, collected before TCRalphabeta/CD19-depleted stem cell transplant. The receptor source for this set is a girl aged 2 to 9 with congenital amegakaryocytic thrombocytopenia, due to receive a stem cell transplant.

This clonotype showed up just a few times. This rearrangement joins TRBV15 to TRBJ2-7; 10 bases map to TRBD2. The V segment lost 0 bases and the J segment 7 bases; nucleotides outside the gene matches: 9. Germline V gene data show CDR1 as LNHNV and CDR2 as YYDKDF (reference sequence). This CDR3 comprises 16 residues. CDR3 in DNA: TGTGCCACCAGCAGAGATTTGGCTAGCGGGAGAAGTGAGCAGTACTTC. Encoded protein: CATSRDLASGRSEQYF.

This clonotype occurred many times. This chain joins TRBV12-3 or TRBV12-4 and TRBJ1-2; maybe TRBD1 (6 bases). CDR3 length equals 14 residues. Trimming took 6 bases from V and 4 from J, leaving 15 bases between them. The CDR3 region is CASRDSELGYGYTF. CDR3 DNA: TGTGCCAGCAGGGACAGCGAACTGGGCTATGGCTACACCTTC.

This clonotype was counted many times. The CDR3 bases are TGCAGCGGGGGGACTTGGTACGAGCAGTACTTC. Its protein product is CSGGTWYEQYF. The chain combines TRBV29-1 with TRBJ2-7; D possibly corresponds to TRBD2 (6 bases). Between the trimmed V and J ends, which lost 7 bases and 4 bases, there was a span of 11 bases. Germline CDR1 SQVTM, CDR2 ANQGSEA. This CDR3 has 11 amino acids.

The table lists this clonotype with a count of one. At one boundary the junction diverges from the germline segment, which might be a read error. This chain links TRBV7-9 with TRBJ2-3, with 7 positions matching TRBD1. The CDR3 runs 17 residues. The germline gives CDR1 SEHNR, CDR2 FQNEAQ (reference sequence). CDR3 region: CASSSGEGAASTDRQYF. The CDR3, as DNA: TGTGCCAGCAGCTCTGGAGAGGGGGCGGCTAGCACAGATAGGCAGTATTTT.

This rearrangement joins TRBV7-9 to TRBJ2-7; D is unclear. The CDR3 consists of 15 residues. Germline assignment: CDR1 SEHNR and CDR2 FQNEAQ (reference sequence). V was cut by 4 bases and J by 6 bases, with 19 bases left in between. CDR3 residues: CASSYGPPLLSEQYF. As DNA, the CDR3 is TGTGCCAGCAGCTACGGCCCCCCCTTGCTCAGCGAGCAGTACTTC.

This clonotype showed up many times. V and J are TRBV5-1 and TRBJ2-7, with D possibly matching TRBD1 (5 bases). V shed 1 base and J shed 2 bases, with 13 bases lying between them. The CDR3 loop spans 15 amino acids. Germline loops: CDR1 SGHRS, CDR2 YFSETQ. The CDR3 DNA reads TGCGCCAGCAGCTTGAATACAGGTTCCACCTACGAGCAGTACTTC. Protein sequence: CASSLNTGSTYEQYF. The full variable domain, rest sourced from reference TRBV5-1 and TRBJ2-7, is KAGVTQTPRYLIKTRGQQVTLSCSPISGHRSVSWYQQTPGQGLQFLFEYFSETQRNKGNFPGRFSGRQFSNSRSEMNVSTLELGDSALYLCASSLNTGSTYEQYFGPGTRLTVT.

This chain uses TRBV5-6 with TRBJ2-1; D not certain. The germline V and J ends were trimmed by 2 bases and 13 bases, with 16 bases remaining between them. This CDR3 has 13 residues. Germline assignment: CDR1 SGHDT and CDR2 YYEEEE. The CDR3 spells CASSFPPVDAQFF. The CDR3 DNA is TGTGCCAGCAGCTTCCCCCCTGTGGATGCCCAGTTCTTC.

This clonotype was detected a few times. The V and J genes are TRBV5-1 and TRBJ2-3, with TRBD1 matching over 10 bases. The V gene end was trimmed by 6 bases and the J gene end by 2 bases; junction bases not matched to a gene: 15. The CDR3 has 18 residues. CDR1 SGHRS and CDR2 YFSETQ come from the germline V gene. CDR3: CASTTAREGQGNTDTQYF. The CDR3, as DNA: TGCGCCAGCACCACAGCGAGAGAGGGACAGGGGAACACAGATACGCAGTATTTT.